The rows below give T cell receptor beta chains drawn from one sample of a study of blood T cell repertoires in COVID-19. Here immunoSEQ multiplex PCR was the method, and the copy in TCRdb shows in-frame clones only, minus some. The data contain roughly 65,000 clones, 75% to 85% of them singletons. The sample taken for sequencing was peripheral blood. These receptors all stem from a human donor in a cohort sampled during active COVID-19. The CDR3 runs from the conserved cysteine through the conserved F or W. The D gene is left open where the match is weak. Expanded clones are given a class, and other clones once, few, many or no size at all.

v_call,d_call,cdr3_length,clone_size,j_call,cdr3_aa,cdr3_nt
TRBV6-5,TRBD1,15,once,TRBJ1-2,CASTFSGGNSYGYTF,TGTGCCAGCACGTTTTCAGGGGGAAACAGCTATGGCTACACCTTC
TRBV28,.,15,.,TRBJ2-1,CASSLTGTGYNEQFF,TGTGCCAGCAGTTTAACGGGTACTGGCTACAATGAGCAGTTCTTC
TRBV3-1/TRBV3-2,.,12,few,TRBJ1-2,CASSRRSYGYTF,TGTGCCAGCAGCCGGCGGTCCTATGGCTACACCTTC
TRBV10-3,TRBD1,15,once,TRBJ2-2,CAIRMGDRGTGELFF,TGTGCCATCAGGATGGGAGACAGGGGAACCGGGGAGCTGTTTTTT
TRBV6-5,.,15,.,TRBJ2-7,CASSSSNRVAYEQYF,TGTGCCAGCAGTTCGTCTAACAGGGTCGCCTACGAGCAGTACTTC
TRBV6-1,TRBD1,15,.,TRBJ1-2,CASSESEQGLRGYTF,TGTGCCAGCAGTGAAAGCGAACAGGGGCTCCGTGGCTACACCTTC
TRBV19,TRBD1,15,.,TRBJ2-2,CASSGRTGASGELFF,TGTGCCAGTTCAGGCAGGACAGGGGCCTCCGGGGAGCTGTTTTTT
TRBV6-6,TRBD1,11,once,TRBJ1-2,CASIGQGRYTF,TGTGCCAGCATCGGACAGGGCCGCTACACCTTC
TRBV19,.,15,few,TRBJ1-5,CASSMGGPTNQPQHF,TGTGCCAGTAGTATGGGGGGGCCTACCAATCAGCCCCAGCATTTT
TRBV7-9,.,14,.,TRBJ1-1,CASTLQGGDTEAFF,TGTGCCAGCACTCTACAGGGAGGGGACACTGAAGCTTTCTTT